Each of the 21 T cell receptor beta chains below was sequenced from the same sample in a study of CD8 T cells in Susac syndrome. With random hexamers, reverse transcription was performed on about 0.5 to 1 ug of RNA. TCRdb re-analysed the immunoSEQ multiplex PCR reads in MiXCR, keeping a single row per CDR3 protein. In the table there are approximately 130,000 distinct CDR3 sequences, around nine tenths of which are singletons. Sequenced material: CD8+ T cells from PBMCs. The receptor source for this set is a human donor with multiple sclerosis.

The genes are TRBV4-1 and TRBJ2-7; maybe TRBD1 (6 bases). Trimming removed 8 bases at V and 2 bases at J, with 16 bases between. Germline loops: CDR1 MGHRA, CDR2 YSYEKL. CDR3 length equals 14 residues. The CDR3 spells CASAPAGAPYEQYF. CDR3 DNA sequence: TGCGCCAGCGCCCCCGCAGGGGCCCCCTACGAGCAGTACTTC.

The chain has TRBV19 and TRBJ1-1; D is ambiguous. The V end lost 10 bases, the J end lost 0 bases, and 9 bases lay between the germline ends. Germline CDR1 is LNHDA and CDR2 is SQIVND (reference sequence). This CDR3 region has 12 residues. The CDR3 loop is CATTRVNTEAFF. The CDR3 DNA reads TGTGCCACCACAAGGGTGAACACTGAAGCTTTCTTT.

This CDR3 is CASSVGGVAYEQYF. CDR3 sequence (DNA): TGTGCCAGCAGCGTCGGAGGGGTAGCCTACGAGCAGTACTTC. This chain uses TRBV12-3 or TRBV12-4 with TRBJ2-7, with D possibly TRBD2 on 6 matching bases. This CDR3 has 14 amino acids. The V gene lost 6 bases and the J gene lost 2 bases, with 14 bases spanning the gap.

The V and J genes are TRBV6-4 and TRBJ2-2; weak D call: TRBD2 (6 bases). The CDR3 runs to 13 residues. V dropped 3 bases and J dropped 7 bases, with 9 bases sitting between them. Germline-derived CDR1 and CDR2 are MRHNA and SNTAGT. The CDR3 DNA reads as TGTGCCAGCAGTGAGCGGGACCACGGGGAGCTGTTTTTT. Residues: CASSERDHGELFF.

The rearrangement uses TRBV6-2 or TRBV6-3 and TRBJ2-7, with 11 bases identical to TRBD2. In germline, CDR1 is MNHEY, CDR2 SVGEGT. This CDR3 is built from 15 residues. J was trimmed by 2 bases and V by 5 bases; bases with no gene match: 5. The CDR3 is CASSAQTSGTYEQYF. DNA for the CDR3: TGTGCCAGCAGTGCCCAGACTAGCGGGACCTACGAGCAGTACTTC.

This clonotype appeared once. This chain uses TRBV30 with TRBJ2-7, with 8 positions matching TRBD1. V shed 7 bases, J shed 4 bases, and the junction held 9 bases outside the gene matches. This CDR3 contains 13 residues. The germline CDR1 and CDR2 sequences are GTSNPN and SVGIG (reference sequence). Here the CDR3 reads CALKGQAGYEQYF. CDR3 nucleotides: TGTGCCTTGAAGGGACAGGCCGGGTACGAGCAGTACTTC.

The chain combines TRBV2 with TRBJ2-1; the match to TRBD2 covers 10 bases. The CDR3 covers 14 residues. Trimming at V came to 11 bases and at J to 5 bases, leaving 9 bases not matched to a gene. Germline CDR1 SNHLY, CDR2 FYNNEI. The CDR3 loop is CASQGTSENNEQFF. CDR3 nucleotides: TGTGCCTCCCAAGGGACTAGCGAGAACAATGAGCAGTTCTTC.

CDR3 loop: CATAAGTLKTQYF. CDR3 bases: TGTGCCACCGCGGCCGGGACACTAAAGACCCAGTACTTC. The chain carries TRBV12-3 or TRBV12-4 and TRBJ2-5; D may be TRBD1 (6 bases). This CDR3 is built from 13 residues. V was cut by 10 bases and J by 6 bases, with 18 bases left in between.

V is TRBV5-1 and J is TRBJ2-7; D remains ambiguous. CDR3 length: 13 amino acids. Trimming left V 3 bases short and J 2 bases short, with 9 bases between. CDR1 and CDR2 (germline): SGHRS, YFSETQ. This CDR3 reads CASSYMGPYEQYF. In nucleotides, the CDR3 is TGCGCCAGCAGCTACATGGGCCCCTACGAGCAGTACTTC.

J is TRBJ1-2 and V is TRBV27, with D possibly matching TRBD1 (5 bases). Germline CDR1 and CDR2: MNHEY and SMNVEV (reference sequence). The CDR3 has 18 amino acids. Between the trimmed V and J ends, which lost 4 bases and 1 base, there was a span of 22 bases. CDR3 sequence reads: CASSSQIWTGADNYGYTF. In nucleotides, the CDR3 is TGTGCCAGCAGTTCTCAAATTTGGACCGGGGCTGATAACTATGGCTACACCTTC.

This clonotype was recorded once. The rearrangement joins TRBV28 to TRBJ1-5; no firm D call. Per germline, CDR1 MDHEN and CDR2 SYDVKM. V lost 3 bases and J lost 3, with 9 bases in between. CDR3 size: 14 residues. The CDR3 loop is CASSFAGYNQPQHF. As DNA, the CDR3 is TGTGCCAGCAGTTTTGCGGGGTACAATCAGCCCCAGCATTTT. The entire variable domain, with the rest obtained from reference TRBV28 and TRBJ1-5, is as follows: DVKVTQSSRYLVKRTGEKVFLECVQDMDHENMFWYRQDPGLGLRLIYFSYDVKMKEKGDIPEGYSVSREKKERFSLILESASTNQTSMYLCASSFAGYNQPQHFGDGTRLSIL.

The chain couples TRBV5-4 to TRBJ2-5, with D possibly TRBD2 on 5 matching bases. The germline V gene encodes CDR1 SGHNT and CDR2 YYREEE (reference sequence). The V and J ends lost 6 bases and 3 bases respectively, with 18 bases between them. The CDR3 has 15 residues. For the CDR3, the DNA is TGTGCCAGCACCGCGAAGGTGGGAGCTAAAGAGACCCAGTACTTC. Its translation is CASTAKVGAKETQYF.

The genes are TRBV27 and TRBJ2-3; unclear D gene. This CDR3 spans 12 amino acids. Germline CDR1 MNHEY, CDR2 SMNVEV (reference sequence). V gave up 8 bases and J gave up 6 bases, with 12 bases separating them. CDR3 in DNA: TGTGCCAGCGACCTTGGGGTGGATACGCAGTATTTT. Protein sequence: CASDLGVDTQYF.

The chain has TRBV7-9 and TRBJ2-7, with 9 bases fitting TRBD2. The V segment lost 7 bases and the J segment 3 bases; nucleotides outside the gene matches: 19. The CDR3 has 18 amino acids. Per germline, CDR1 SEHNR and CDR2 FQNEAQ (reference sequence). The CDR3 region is CASTSIAGVNLPHYEQYF. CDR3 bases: TGTGCCAGCACCTCCATAGCGGGAGTTAATCTCCCGCACTACGAGCAGTACTTC.

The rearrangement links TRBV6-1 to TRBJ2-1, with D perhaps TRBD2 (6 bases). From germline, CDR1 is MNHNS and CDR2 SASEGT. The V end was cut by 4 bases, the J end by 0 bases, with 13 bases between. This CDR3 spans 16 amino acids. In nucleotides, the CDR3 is TGTGCCAGCAGTGTTAGCGGTGGAAGCTCCTACAATGAGCAGTTCTTC. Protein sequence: CASSVSGGSSYNEQFF.

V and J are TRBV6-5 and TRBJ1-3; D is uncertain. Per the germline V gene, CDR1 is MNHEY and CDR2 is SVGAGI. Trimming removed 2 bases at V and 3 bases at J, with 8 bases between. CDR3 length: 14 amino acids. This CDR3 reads CASSYGEGGNTIYF. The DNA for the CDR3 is TGTGCCAGCAGTTACGGCGAGGGTGGAAACACCATATATTTT.

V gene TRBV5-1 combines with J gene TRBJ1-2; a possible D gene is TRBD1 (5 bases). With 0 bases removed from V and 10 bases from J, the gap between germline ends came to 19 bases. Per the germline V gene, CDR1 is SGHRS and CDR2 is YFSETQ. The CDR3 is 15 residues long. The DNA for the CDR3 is TGCGCCAGCAGCTTGGCCTCGGGGACCCTTATCGACTACACCTTC. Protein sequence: CASSLASGTLIDYTF. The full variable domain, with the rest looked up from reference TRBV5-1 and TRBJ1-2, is KAGVTQTPRYLIKTRGQQVTLSCSPISGHRSVSWYQQTPGQGLQFLFEYFSETQRNKGNFPGRFSGRQFSNSRSEMNVSTLELGDSALYLCASSLASGTLIDYTFGSGTRLTVV.

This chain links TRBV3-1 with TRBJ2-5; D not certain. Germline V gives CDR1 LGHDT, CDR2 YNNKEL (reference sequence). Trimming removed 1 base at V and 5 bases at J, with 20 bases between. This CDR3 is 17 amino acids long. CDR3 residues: CASSQAVFGEVWETQYF. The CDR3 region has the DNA TGTGCCAGCAGCCAAGCGGTGTTTGGCGAGGTTTGGGAGACCCAGTACTTC.

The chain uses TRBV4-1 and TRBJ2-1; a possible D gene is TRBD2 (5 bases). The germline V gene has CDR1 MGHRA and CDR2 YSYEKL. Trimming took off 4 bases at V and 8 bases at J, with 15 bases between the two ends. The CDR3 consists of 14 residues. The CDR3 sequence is CASSPGGRWDEQFF. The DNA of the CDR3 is TGCGCCAGCAGCCCAGGAGGACGGTGGGATGAGCAGTTCTTC.

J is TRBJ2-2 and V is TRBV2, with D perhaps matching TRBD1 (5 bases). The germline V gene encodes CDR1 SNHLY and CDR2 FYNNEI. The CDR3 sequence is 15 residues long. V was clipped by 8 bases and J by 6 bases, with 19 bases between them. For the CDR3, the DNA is TGTGCCAGCGCCGGGCACAGGAGAGAGCCCGGGGAGCTGTTTTTT. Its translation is CASAGHRREPGELFF.

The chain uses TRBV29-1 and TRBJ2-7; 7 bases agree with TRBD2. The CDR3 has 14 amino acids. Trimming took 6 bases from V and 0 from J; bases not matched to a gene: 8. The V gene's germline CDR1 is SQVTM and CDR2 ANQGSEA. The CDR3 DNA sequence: TGCAGCGTGGTGGGACTACTTGACTCCTACGAGCAGTACTTC. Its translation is CSVVGLLDSYEQYF.